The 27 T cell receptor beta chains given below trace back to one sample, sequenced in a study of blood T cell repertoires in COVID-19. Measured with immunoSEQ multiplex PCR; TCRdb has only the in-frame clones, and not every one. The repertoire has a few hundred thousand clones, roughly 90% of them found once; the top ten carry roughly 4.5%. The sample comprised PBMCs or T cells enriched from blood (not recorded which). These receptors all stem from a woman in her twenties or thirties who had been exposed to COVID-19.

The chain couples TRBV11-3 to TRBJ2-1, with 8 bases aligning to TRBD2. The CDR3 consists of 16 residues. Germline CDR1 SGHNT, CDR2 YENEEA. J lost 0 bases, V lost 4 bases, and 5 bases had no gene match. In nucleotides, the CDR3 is TGTGCCAGCAGCTCGCGGGGGGACCACTCCTACAATGAGCAGTTCTTC. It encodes CASSSRGDHSYNEQFF.

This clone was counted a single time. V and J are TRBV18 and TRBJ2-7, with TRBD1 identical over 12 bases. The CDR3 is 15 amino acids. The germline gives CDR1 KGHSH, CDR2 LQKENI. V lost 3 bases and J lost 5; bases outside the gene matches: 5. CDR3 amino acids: CASSPSGQGANEQYF. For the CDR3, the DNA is TGTGCCAGCTCACCTTCGGGACAGGGGGCCAACGAGCAGTACTTC.

As DNA, the CDR3 is TGTGCCATCAGTGAGTCGTTTCTCGTGAACACTGAAGCTTTCTTT. The encoded protein is CAISESFLVNTEAFF. The chain uses TRBV10-3 and TRBJ1-1; D is undetermined. The CDR3 loop spans 15 amino acids. Trimming shortened V by 0 bases and J by 0 bases, and 8 bases separated the two germline ends. In germline, CDR1 is ENHRY, CDR2 SYGVKD.

CDR3 coding DNA: TGTGCCAGCAGCCAGGGAGGAACCTATAATTCACCCCTCCACTTT. This gives the protein CASSQGGTYNSPLHF. This rearrangement joins TRBV3-1 (or the pseudogene TRBV3-2) to TRBJ1-6, with D hard to call. Trimming pared 3 bases from V and 2 bases from J, leaving 8 bases between. Looked up from germline, CDR1 is LGHDT and CDR2 is YNNKEL (reference sequence). This CDR3 has 15 residues.

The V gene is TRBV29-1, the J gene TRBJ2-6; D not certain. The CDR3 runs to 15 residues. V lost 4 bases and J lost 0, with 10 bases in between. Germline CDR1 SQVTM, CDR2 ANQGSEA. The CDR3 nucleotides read TGCAGCGTTGTTGAGGTTAGCTCTGGGGCCAACGTCCTGACTTTC. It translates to CSVVEVSSGANVLTF.

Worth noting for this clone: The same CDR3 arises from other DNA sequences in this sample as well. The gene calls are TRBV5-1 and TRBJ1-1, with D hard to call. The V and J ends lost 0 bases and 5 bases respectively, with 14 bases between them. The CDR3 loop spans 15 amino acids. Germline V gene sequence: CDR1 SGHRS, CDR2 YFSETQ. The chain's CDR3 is CASSLAGGQGTEAFF. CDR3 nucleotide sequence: TGCGCCAGCAGCTTGGCCGGAGGCCAAGGGACTGAAGCTTTCTTT.

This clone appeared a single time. CDR3 in amino acids: CASSHRGGRPEAFF. CDR3 bases: TGTGCCAGCAGCCACAGGGGAGGTCGGCCTGAAGCTTTCTTT. This rearrangement joins TRBV6-5 to TRBJ1-1; TRBD1 agrees at 7 bases. With V trimmed by 6 bases and J by 6 bases, 10 bases remained unmatched. The germline V gene has CDR1 MNHEY and CDR2 SVGAGI. The CDR3 has 14 amino acids.

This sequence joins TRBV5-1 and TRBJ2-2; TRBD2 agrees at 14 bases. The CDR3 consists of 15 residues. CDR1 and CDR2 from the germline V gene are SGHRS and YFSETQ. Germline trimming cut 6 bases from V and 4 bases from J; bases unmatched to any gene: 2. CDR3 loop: CASMTSGGATGELFF. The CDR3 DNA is TGCGCCAGCATGACTAGCGGGGGGGCCACCGGGGAGCTGTTTTTT. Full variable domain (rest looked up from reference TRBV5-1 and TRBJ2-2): KAGVTQTPRYLIKTRGQQVTLSCSPISGHRSVSWYQQTPGQGLQFLFEYFSETQRNKGNFPGRFSGRQFSNSRSEMNVSTLELGDSALYLCASMTSGGATGELFFGEGSRLTVL.

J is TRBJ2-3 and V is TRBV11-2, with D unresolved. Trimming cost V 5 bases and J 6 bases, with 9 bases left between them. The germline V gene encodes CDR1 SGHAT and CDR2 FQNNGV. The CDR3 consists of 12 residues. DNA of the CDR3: TGTGCCAGCAGCCCCCCCCGGGATACGCAGTATTTT. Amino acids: CASSPPRDTQYF.

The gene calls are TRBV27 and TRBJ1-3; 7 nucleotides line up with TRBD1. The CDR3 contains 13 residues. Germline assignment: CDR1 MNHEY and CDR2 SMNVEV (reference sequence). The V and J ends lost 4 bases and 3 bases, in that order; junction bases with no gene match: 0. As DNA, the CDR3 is TGTGCCAGCAGTTACAGGGGTGGAAACACCATATATTTT. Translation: CASSYRGGNTIYF.

This chain's CDR3 is CASSESGTGTAAFF. The CDR3 DNA is TGTGCCAGCAGTGAATCCGGGACAGGGACCGCAGCTTTCTTT. This chain links TRBV6-4 with TRBJ1-1, with 9 bases fitting TRBD1. Germline-derived CDR1 and CDR2 are MRHNA and SNTAGT. The CDR3 sequence is 14 residues long. The trim removed 3 bases at V and 10 bases at J, leaving 9 bases unmatched.

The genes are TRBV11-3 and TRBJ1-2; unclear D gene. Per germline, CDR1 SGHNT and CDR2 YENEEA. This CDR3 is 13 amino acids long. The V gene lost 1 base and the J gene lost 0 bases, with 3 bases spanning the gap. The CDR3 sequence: CASSLAANYGYTF. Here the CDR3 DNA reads TGTGCCAGCAGCTTAGCTGCTAACTATGGCTACACCTTC.

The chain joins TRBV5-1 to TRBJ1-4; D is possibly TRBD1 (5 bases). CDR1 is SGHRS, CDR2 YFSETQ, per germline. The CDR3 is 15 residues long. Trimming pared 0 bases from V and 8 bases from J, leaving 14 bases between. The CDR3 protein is CASSLDADKGEKLFF. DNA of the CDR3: TGCGCCAGCAGCTTGGACGCCGACAAGGGGGAAAAACTGTTTTTT.

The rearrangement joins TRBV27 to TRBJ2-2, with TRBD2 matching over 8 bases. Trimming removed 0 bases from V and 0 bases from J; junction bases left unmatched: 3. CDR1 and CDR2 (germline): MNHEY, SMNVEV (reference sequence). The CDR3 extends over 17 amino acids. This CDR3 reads CASSLSSGGANTGELFF. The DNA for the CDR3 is TGTGCCAGCAGTTTATCGAGCGGGGGCGCGAACACCGGGGAGCTGTTTTTT.

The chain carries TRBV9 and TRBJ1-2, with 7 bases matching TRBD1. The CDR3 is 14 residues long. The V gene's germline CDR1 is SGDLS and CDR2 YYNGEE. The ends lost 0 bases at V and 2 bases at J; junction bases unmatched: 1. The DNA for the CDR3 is TGTGCCAGCAGCGTAGGGGGACAGAACTATGGCTACACCTTC. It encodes CASSVGGQNYGYTF.

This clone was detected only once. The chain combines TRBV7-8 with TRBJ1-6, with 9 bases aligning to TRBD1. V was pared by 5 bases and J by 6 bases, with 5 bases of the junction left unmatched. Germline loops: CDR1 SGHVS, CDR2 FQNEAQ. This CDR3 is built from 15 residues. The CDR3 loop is CASSPPGQGNSPLHF. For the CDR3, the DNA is TGTGCCAGCAGCCCCCCGGGACAGGGTAATTCACCCCTCCACTTT.

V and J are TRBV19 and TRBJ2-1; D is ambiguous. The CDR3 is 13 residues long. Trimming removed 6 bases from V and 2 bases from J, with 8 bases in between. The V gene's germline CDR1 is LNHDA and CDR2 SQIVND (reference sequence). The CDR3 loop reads CASRKDTYNEQFF. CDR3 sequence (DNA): TGTGCCAGTAGGAAAGACACCTACAATGAGCAGTTCTTC.

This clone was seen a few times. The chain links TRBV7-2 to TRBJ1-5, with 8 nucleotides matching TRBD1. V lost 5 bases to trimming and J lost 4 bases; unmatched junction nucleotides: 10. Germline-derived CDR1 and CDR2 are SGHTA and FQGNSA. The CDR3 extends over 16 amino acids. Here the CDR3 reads CASSPRTGLLNQPQHF. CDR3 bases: TGTGCCAGCAGCCCCAGGACAGGGCTGCTAAATCAGCCCCAGCATTTT.

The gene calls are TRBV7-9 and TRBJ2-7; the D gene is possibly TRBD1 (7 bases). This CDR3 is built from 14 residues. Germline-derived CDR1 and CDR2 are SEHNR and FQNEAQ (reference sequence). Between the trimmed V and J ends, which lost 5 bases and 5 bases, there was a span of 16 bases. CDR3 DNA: TGTGCCAGCAGCCCCCAGGGGGGTTCTAACGAGCAGTACTTC. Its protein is CASSPQGGSNEQYF.

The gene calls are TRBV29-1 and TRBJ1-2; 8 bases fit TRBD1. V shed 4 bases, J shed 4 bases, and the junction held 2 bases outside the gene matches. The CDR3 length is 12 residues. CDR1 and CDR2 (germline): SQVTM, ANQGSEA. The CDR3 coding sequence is TGCAGCGTTGGGGGACAGGTCTATGGCTACACCTTC. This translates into CSVGGQVYGYTF.

The CDR3 region has the DNA TGTGCCAGCAGTGGGAACAGGGTGGGCTACGAGCAGTACTTC. This translates into CASSGNRVGYEQYF. This chain joins TRBV2 and TRBJ2-7; D is perhaps TRBD1 (6 bases). The length of the CDR3 is 14 residues. The germline gives CDR1 SNHLY, CDR2 FYNNEI. Trimming pared 4 bases from V and 3 bases from J, leaving 13 bases between.

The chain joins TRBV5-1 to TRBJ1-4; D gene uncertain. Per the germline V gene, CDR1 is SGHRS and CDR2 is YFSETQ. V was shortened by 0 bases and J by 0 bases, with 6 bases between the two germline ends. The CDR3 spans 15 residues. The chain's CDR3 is CASSLERATNEKLFF. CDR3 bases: TGCGCCAGCAGCTTGGAACGAGCAACTAATGAAAAACTGTTTTTT. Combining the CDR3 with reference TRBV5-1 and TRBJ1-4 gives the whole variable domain KAGVTQTPRYLIKTRGQQVTLSCSPISGHRSVSWYQQTPGQGLQFLFEYFSETQRNKGNFPGRFSGRQFSNSRSEMNVSTLELGDSALYLCASSLERATNEKLFFGSGTQLSVL.

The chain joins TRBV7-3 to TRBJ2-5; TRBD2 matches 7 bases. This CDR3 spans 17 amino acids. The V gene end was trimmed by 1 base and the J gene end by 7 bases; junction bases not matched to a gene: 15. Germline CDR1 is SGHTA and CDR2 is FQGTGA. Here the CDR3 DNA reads TGTGCCAGCAGCTTAAACCCCGGCGGGGGTCGGGCCGCGACCCAGTACTTC. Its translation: CASSLNPGGGRAATQYF.

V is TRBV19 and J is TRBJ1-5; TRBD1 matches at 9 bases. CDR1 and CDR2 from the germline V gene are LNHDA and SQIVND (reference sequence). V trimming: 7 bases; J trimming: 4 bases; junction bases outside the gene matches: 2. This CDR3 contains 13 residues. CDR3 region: CASMDRGNQPQHF. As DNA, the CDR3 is TGTGCCAGTATGGACAGGGGAAATCAGCCCCAGCATTTT.

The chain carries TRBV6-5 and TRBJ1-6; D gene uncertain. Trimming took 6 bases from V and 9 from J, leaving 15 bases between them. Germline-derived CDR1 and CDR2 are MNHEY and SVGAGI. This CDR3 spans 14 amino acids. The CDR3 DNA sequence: TGTGCCAGCAGCGGCCGACCAAGCGGTTCACCCCTCCACTTT. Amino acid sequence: CASSGRPSGSPLHF.

CDR3 coding DNA: TGCGCCAGCAGCTCCCCTTCCCTCTCTGGAAACACCATATATTTT. Its translation is CASSSPSLSGNTIYF. J is TRBJ1-3 and V is TRBV5-1; no clear D gene. This CDR3 has 15 amino acids. The germline gives CDR1 SGHRS, CDR2 YFSETQ. Deletions cut 3 bases from V and 0 bases from J, with 10 bases between.

CDR3 in amino acids: CASSAGQGAFNEQFF. For the CDR3, the DNA is TGTGCCAGCAGCGCGGGACAGGGGGCATTCAATGAGCAGTTCTTC. J is TRBJ2-1 and V is TRBV9; 12 bases are shared with TRBD1. There are 15 residues in the CDR3. The V segment lost 3 bases and the J segment 6 bases; nucleotides outside the gene matches: 4. Germline V gene lookup returns CDR1 SGDLS and CDR2 YYNGEE.